This T cell receptor beta chain emerged from a study of cytomegalovirus exposure and HLA in healthy donors. It was with 60 Vbeta and 13 Jbeta primers that the PCR ran. Only in-frame clones appear in the TCRdb table, and some are missing; sequencing was by immunoSEQ multiplex PCR. The data contain about 110,000 clones, around 82% of them singletons. Germline V gene lookup returns CDR1 MGHRA and CDR2 YSYEKL. The CDR3 runs 15 residues. V lost 4 bases to trimming and J lost 3 bases; unmatched junction nucleotides: 5. This clone was observed a single time. The chain recombines TRBV4-1 with TRBJ1-5; 8 positions match TRBD1. This clonotype originated in a man over 45 in good health and CMV-seronegative. Sequenced material: PBMCs. The CDR3 spells CASSPPTGANQPQHF. The DNA for the CDR3 is TGCGCCAGCAGCCCCCCGACAGGGGCCAATCAGCCCCAGCATTTT.